What follows are 15 T cell receptor beta chains derived from one specimen sequenced in a study of shared clonotypes between healthy human individuals. Produced via immunoSEQ multiplex PCR; TCRdb's table is partial and in-frame only. This table holds approximately 2.1 million clones, 85% to 95% found once. The specimen was naive CD4+ T cells from PBMCs. Subset meaning: CD45RA+ positively selected. The receptors shown here come from a man aged 18 to 30 in good health. Some clones in this sample may be carry-over from other donors' samples.

The CDR3 is CASSAGTSGRETQYF. DNA of the CDR3: TGTGCCAGTAGTGCTGGGACTAGCGGGAGAGAGACCCAGTACTTC. The chain uses TRBV19 and TRBJ2-5; 14 bases line up with TRBD2. The CDR3 length is 15 residues. Germline lookup yields CDR1 LNHDA and CDR2 SQIVND (reference sequence). Trimming cost V 5 bases and J 4 bases; bases outside gene matches: 3.

The CDR3, as DNA: TGTGCCAGCAGCTTGATTGGGGGGGAGACCCAGTACTTC. Amino acids: CASSLIGGETQYF. The V call is TRBV5-6, the J call TRBJ2-5; perhaps TRBD2 as D (6 bases). V shed 1 base and J shed 5 bases, with 9 bases lying between them. Germline V gene lookup returns CDR1 SGHDT and CDR2 YYEEEE. The CDR3 runs to 13 residues.

This rearrangement joins TRBV5-1 to TRBJ2-5; 8 positions agree with TRBD1. J gave up 3 bases and V 4 bases, and 14 bases lay outside the gene matches. CDR1 is SGHRS and CDR2 is YFSETQ in the germline V gene. The CDR3 is 17 amino acids. CDR3 sequence (DNA): TGCGCCAGCAGCCTGTACGGACAGGGTCCTACTAAAGAGACCCAGTACTTC. It encodes CASSLYGQGPTKETQYF.

V gene TRBV28 combines with J gene TRBJ1-2; D may be TRBD1 (5 bases). Germline lookup yields CDR1 MDHEN and CDR2 SYDVKM. This CDR3 is 13 amino acids long. V lost 6 bases, J lost 8 bases, and 16 bases lay in between. Written as DNA, the CDR3 is TGTGCCAGCAGGTCGGGACGGGCCAAAGGCTACACCTTC. It is translated as CASRSGRAKGYTF.

The chain combines TRBV7-2 with TRBJ2-4, with a possible D match to TRBD2 (6 bases). The germline gives CDR1 SGHTA, CDR2 FQGNSA. This CDR3 region has 15 residues. The V end lost 3 bases, the J end lost 3 bases, and 12 bases lay between the germline ends. The CDR3 loop reads CASSLSMEGKNIQYF. The CDR3 DNA is TGTGCCAGCAGCTTGTCGATGGAGGGCAAAAACATTCAGTACTTC.

This chain joins TRBV30 and TRBJ1-1, with D maybe TRBD1 (6 bases). This CDR3 spans 16 amino acids. The ends were cut back, 5 bases at V and 3 bases at J, with 22 bases in the middle. The germline gives CDR1 GTSNPN, CDR2 SVGIG (reference sequence). The CDR3, as DNA: TGTGCCTGGGACTTGGGGGGGGCCCTAGGGGACACTGAAGCTTTCTTT. This sequence encodes CAWDLGGALGDTEAFF.

This clone was seen a handful of times. The chain employs TRBV28 and TRBJ2-7, with 9 bases identical to TRBD1. CDR1 is MDHEN, CDR2 SYDVKM, per germline. With 6 bases clipped from V and 2 bases from J, the junction kept 8 bases outside the gene matches. CDR3 length: 15 amino acids. CDR3 protein: CASRTGTGRTYEQYF. The CDR3 nucleotides are TGTGCCAGCAGGACCGGGACAGGGAGAACCTACGAGCAGTACTTC.

V usage is TRBV2 and J usage is TRBJ2-7; the D gene is possibly TRBD2 (6 bases). The CDR3 has 15 residues. Trimming took off 6 bases at V and 0 bases at J, with 15 bases between the two ends. CDR1 is SNHLY and CDR2 is FYNNEI in the germline V gene. The CDR3 region is CASRSLEGFSYEQYF. The CDR3 DNA sequence: TGTGCCAGCAGATCCTTGGAGGGGTTCTCCTACGAGCAGTACTTC.

The chain's CDR3 is CSASREVQFF. CDR3 nucleotide sequence: TGCAGTGCTAGTCGGGAAGTGCAGTTCTTC. This chain links TRBV20-1 with TRBJ2-1; D may be TRBD2 (5 bases). The V and J ends lost 3 bases and 12 bases respectively, with 9 bases between them. This CDR3 spans 10 amino acids. Germline V gives CDR1 DFQATT, CDR2 SNEGSKA (reference sequence).

The genes are TRBV28 and TRBJ2-3, with D tentatively TRBD1 (5 bases). CDR1 and CDR2 (germline): MDHEN, SYDVKM. The CDR3 contains 14 residues. V was cut by 7 bases and J by 0 bases, with 11 bases left in between. As DNA, the CDR3 is TGTGCCAGCATTATCCAGGGCAGCACAGATACGCAGTATTTT. It specifies CASIIQGSTDTQYF. The full variable domain, in which reference TRBV28 and TRBJ2-3 provide the parts outside the CDR3, is DVKVTQSSRYLVKRTGEKVFLECVQDMDHENMFWYRQDPGLGLRLIYFSYDVKMKEKGDIPEGYSVSREKKERFSLILESASTNQTSMYLCASIIQGSTDTQYFGPGTRLTVL.

CDR3 in DNA: TGTGCCTGGAGCCCCGGGCTAGCGGGCGCCTCCGAGACCCAGTACTTC. Encoded protein: CAWSPGLAGASETQYF. The chain recombines TRBV30 with TRBJ2-5; 8 bases agree with TRBD2. Germline V lookup: CDR1 GTSNPN, CDR2 SVGIG (reference sequence). The CDR3 extends over 16 amino acids. Trimming at V came to 3 bases and at J to 5 bases, leaving 14 bases not matched to a gene.

The J gene is TRBJ1-2, the V gene TRBV5-8; D is ambiguous. There are 14 residues in the CDR3. V was cut by 0 bases and J by 4 bases, with 10 bases left in between. Germline V gives CDR1 SGHTS, CDR2 YDEGEE. This chain's CDR3 is CASSLAAVGYGYTF. CDR3 in DNA: TGTGCCAGCAGCTTGGCCGCCGTGGGCTATGGCTACACCTTC. The complete variable domain, with remaining parts taken from reference TRBV5-8 and TRBJ1-2, reads EAGVTQSPTHLIKTRGQQATLRCSPISGHTSVYWYQQALGLGLQFLLWYDEGEERNRGNFPPRFSGRQFPNYSSELNVNALELEDSALYLCASSLAAVGYGYTFGSGTRLTVV.

The rearrangement uses TRBV9 and TRBJ2-1; 9 bases map to TRBD1. CDR3 size: 16 residues. V trimming: 0 bases; J trimming: 6 bases; junction bases outside the gene matches: 7. The germline V gene encodes CDR1 SGDLS and CDR2 YYNGEE. CDR3 DNA sequence: TGTGCCAGCAGCGTAGGGGCGGGACAGGGCTTCAATGAGCAGTTCTTC. It encodes CASSVGAGQGFNEQFF.

This chain connects TRBV10-3 to TRBJ2-5; tentative D call: TRBD2 (5 bases). Per the germline V gene, CDR1 is ENHRY and CDR2 is SYGVKD. Trimming cost V 4 bases and J 5 bases, with 17 bases left between them. This CDR3 region has 15 residues. CDR3 nucleotide sequence: TGTGCCATCAGTGGAGGAGGAGTTCTTGGGGAGACCCAGTACTTC. It yields the protein CAISGGGVLGETQYF.

J is TRBJ2-1 and V is TRBV30; no clear D. The CDR3 sequence is 10 residues long. Trimming stripped 4 bases from V and 10 bases from J, with 8 bases between. Germline V gene data show CDR1 as GTSNPN and CDR2 as SVGIG (reference sequence). CDR3 nucleotide sequence: TGTGCCTGGAACAACCTCGAGCAGTTCTTC. Translated: CAWNNLEQFF.